This T cell receptor (beta chain) was sequenced during a study of cytomegalovirus exposure and HLA in healthy donors. The study, taken as a whole, reports: In an earlier analysis, most TCR beta V segments were productive about 90% or about 30% of the time.

A note on this clone: Antigen: not known.

It was with 60 Vbeta and 13 Jbeta primers that the PCR ran. Sequencing was performed with immunoSEQ multiplex PCR; in TCRdb, only in-frame clones are kept and a portion is missing. The repertoire table contains about 130,000 clones. Germline V gene lookup returns CDR1 MNHEY and CDR2 SMNVEV (reference sequence). The CDR3 length is 19 residues. Losses at the gene ends were 6 bases for V and 2 bases for J; bases not matched to a gene: 15. Specimen: PBMCs. This chain connects TRBV27 to TRBJ2-3, with 12 bases identical to TRBD2. The TCR sequence derives from a young man in good health and CMV-seronegative. CDR3 bases: TGTGCCAGCAGCAACCCGTGGACTAGCGGGAACCGTTACACAGATACGCAGTATTTT. Its protein product is CASSNPWTSGNRYTDTQYF.